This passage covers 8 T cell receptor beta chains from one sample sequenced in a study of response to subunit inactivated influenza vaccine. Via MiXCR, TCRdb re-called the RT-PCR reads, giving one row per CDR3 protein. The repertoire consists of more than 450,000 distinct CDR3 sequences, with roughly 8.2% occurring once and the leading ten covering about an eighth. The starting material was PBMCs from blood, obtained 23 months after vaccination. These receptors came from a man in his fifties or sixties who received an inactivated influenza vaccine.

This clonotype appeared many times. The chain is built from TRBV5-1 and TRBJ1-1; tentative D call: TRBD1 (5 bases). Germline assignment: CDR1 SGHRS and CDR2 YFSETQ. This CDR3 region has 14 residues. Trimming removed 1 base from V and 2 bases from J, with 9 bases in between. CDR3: CASSLTGSNTEAFF. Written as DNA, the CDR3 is TGCGCCAGCAGCTTGACAGGTTCTAACACTGAAGCTTTCTTT.

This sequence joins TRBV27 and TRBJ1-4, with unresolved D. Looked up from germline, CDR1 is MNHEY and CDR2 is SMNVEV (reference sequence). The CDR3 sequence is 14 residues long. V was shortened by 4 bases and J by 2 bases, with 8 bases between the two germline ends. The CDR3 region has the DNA TGTGCCAGCAGTTCGAGAGTCACTAATGAAAAACTGTTTTTT. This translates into CASSSRVTNEKLFF.

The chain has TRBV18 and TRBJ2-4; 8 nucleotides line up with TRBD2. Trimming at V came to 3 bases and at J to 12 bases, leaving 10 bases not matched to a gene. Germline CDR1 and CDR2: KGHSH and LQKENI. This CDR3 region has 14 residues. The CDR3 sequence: CASSPSGSPKPQYF. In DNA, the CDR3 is TGTGCCAGCTCACCGAGCGGGAGCCCCAAACCTCAGTACTTC. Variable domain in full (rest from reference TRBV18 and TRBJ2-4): NAGVMQNPRHLVRRRGQEARLRCSPMKGHSHVYWYRQLPEEGLKFMVYLQKENIIDESGMPKERFSAEFPKEGPSILRIQQVVRGDSAAYFCASSPSGSPKPQYFGAGTRLSVL.

The DNA for the CDR3 is TGTGCCAGCAGCCCCCCGGACGTCCGGGAGCTGTTTTTT. It encodes CASSPPDVRELFF. J is TRBJ2-2 and V is TRBV12-3 or TRBV12-4; D uncertain. The CDR3 runs to 13 residues. V lost 6 bases, J lost 9 bases, and 14 bases lay in between.

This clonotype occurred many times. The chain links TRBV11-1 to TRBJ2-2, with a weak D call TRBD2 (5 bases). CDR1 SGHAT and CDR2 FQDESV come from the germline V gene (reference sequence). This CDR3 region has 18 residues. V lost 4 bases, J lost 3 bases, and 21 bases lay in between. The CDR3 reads CASSSTPGREWDTGELFF. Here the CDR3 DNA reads TGTGCCAGCAGCTCGACCCCCGGACGGGAATGGGACACCGGGGAGCTGTTTTTT.

The CDR3 here is CASSLPGLGRTDTQYF. The CDR3 DNA reads as TGCGCCAGCAGCTTGCCGGGACTAGGACGCACAGATACGCAGTATTTT. The chain couples TRBV5-1 to TRBJ2-3; 8 nucleotides match TRBD2. Germline-derived CDR1 and CDR2 are SGHRS and YFSETQ. The CDR3 spans 16 residues. V trimming: 1 base; J trimming: 1 base; junction bases outside the gene matches: 5.

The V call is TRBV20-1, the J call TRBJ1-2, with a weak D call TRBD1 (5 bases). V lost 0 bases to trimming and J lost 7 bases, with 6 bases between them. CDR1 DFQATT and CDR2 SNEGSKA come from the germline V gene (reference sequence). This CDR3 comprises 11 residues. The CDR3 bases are TGCAGTGCTAGAGAGGGGGGTGGCTACACCTTC. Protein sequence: CSAREGGGYTF.

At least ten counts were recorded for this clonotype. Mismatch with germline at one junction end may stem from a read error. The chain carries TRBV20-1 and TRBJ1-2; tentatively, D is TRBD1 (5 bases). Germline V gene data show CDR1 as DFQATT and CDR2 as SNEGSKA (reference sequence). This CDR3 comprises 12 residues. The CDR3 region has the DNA TGTTCCTACGGGGACCGCATTGATGGCTACACCTTC. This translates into CSYGDRIDGYTF.